This T cell receptor (beta chain) was observed in a study of identical twins (dated by TCRdb to the mid-2010s). About the study as a whole: To test whether fetal clonotypes persist, this study deep-sequenced TCR alpha and beta repertoires from monozygotic twins, from unrelated adults of various ages, and from cord blood. Replicate twin experiments were performed at different times using different library preparation protocols to rule out contamination. Overall study results and their limits: Zero-insertion analyses could be partly confounded by invariant T cells such as MAIT and iNKT, although diverse VJ usage argued against such confounding for most clonotypes. Compared with coincidental sharing between unrelated individuals, out-of-frame TCR alpha sequences shared between twins showed an excess of sequences with low generation probability. Abundant cord blood beta clonotypes had fewer insertions, young adult naive repertoires showed a similar but weaker trend, and memory repertoires showed no such trend. Because the same donors could not be followed over many years, the conclusions relied on cross-sectional statistical analysis. Out-of-frame TCR alpha sharing in monozygotic twins was systematically underestimated by recombination models, whereas sharing between unrelated individuals was in agreement with the recombination models. In beta out-of-frame sequences, excess twin sharing was weaker, because having fewer shared sequences lowered the signal-to-noise ratio.

The germline V gene (reference sequence) gives CDR1 as LGHDT and CDR2 as YNNKEL. V is clipped by 4 bases and J by 7 bases, and the sequence between their germline boundaries is 11 bases long. From cysteine to phenylalanine, the CDR3 is 13 amino acids long. Only the CDR3 DNA stays, 39 bases, in frame from base 1. Every donor in the study was a healthy Caucasian. A note on this clonotype: Its target antigen remains unknown. Base qualities are missing; no much larger clone stands one base away.

Libraries came from 5' RACE. Sequenced on an Illumina HiSeq 2000. Template switching introduced a universal primer binding site; the final cDNA contained a unique molecular identifier, enabling accurate counting of TCR cDNA molecules. Specific primers in the conserved constant-segment region were used to synthesize first-strand cDNA for TCR alpha and beta chains. To control for contamination, every cDNA library was double barcoded, receiving both a SMART-Mk sample barcode and Illumina barcodes. TruSeq adapter sequences along with Illumina sample barcodes were introduced in two successive PCR steps. TCR alpha and beta cDNA libraries were sequenced on the Illumina HiSeq platform with custom primers. Per the authors' processing: MiGEC processed the raw reads to extract unique molecular identifiers, while MiXCR was used to determine the CDR3 positions. For each individual, recombination models were inferred using an EM algorithm with the repgenHMM and IGoR tools. Shared clonotypes were analyzed with the tcR package in R, and sharing was normalized by the product of cloneset sizes. To study raw recombination free of thymic and clonal selection effects, out-of-frame nonproductive sequences were analyzed. TCRdb ran its own pipeline on the public reads, namely fastp trimming at Q25 and MiXCR clone calling, and kept in-frame beta chains. Here each entry gathers all rows of one CDR3 protein and keeps the most common genes and DNA. The V and J calls and clone size come from TCRdb's table, not from the authors' own analysis. This sample gives roughly 1.6 million distinct CDR3 sequences in total; under 35% of them show up just once. The ten most abundant clones make up about 0.3% of the sample.

Here the chain combines TRBV3-1 and TRBJ1-3, and TRBD1 may be the D gene, going by 5 matching bases. This receptor was identified in a newborn girl in good health. Sequences were obtained from cord blood. Here the CDR3 is given as CASSPDIGNTIYF. At the DNA level, the sequence is TGTGCCAGCAGCCCGGACATTGGGAACACCATATATTTT.